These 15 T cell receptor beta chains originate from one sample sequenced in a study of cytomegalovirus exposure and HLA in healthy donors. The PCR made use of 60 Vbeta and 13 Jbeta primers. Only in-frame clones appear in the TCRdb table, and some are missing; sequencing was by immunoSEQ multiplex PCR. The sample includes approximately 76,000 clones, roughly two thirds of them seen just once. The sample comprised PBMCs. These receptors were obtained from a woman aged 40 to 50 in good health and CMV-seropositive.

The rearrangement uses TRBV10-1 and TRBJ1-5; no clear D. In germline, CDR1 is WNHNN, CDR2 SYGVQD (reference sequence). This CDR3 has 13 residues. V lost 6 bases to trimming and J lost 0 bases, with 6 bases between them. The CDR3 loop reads CASSADSNQPQHF. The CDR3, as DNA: TGCGCCAGCAGCGCAGATAGCAATCAGCCCCAGCATTTT.

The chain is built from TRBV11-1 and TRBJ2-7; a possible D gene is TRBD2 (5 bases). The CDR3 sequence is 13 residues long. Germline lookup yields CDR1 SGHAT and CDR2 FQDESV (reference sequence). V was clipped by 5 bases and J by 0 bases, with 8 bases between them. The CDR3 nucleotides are TGTGCCAGCAGCACTAGGAGCTCCTACGAGCAGTACTTC. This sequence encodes CASSTRSSYEQYF.

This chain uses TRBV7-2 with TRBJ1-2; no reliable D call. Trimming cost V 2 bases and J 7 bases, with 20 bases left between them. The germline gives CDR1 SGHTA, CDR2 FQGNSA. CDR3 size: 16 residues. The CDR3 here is CASSLQVLSASGGYTF. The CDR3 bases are TGTGCCAGCAGCTTACAGGTCCTATCAGCCAGCGGTGGCTACACCTTC.

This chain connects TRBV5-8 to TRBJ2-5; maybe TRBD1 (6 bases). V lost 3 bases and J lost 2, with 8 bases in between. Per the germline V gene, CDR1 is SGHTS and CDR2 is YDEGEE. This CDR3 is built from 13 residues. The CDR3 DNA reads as TGTGCCAGCAGCTACCAGGGGCAAGAGACCCAGTACTTC. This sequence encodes CASSYQGQETQYF.

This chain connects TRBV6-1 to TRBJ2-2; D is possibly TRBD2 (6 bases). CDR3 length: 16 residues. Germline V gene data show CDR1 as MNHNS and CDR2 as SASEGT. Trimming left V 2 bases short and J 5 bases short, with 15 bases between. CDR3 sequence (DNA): TGTGCCAGCAGTGAATTTCGGGGTGGAGGGACCGGGGAGCTGTTTTTT. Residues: CASSEFRGGGTGELFF.

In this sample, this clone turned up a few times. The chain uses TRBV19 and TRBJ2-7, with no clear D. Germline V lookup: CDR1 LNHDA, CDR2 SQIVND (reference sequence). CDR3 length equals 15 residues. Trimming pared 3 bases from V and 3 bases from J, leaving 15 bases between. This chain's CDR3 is CASSISDFYFYEQYF. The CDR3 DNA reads TGTGCCAGTAGTATCTCAGACTTTTATTTCTACGAGCAGTACTTC.

Here the CDR3 DNA reads TGCAGCGTAGCATACGGGACAGGGGTAACCGGGGAGCTGTTTTTT. It yields the protein CSVAYGTGVTGELFF. The genes are TRBV29-1 and TRBJ2-2; 10 bases line up with TRBD1. Trimming at V came to 6 bases and at J to 5 bases, leaving 9 bases not matched to a gene. CDR3 length equals 15 residues. Germline lookup yields CDR1 SQVTM and CDR2 ANQGSEA.

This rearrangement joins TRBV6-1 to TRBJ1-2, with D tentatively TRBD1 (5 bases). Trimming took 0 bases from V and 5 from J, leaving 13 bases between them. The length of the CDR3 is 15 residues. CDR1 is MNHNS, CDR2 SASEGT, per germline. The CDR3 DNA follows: TGTGCCAGCAGTGAAGCGCGGGGGACTGATTATGGCTACACCTTC. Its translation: CASSEARGTDYGYTF.

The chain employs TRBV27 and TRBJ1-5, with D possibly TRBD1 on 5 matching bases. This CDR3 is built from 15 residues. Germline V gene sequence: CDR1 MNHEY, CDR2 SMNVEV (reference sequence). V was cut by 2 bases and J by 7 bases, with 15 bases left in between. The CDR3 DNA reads TGTGCCAGCAGTTTAGGTACAGGTCTTGAGCAGCCCCAGCATTTT. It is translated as CASSLGTGLEQPQHF.

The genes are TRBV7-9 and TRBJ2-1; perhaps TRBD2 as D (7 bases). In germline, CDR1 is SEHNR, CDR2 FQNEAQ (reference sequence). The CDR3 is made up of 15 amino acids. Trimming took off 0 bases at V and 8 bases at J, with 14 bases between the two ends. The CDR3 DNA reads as TGTGCCAGCAGCTTAGCTCTAGCGGAGGGGGATGAGCAGTTCTTC. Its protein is CASSLALAEGDEQFF.

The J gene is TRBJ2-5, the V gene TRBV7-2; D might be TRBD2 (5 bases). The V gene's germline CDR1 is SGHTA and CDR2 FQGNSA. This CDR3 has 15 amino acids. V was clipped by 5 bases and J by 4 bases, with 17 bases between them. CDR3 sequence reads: CASSPTRTRAETQYF. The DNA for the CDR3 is TGTGCCAGCAGCCCAACACGAACTAGGGCAGAGACCCAGTACTTC.

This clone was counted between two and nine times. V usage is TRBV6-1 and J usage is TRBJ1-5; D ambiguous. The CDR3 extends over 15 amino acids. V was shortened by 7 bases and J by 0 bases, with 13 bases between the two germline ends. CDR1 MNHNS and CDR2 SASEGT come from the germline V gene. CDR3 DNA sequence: TGTGCCAGCACCTCTACAGCTTATAGCAATCAGCCCCAGCATTTT. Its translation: CASTSTAYSNQPQHF.

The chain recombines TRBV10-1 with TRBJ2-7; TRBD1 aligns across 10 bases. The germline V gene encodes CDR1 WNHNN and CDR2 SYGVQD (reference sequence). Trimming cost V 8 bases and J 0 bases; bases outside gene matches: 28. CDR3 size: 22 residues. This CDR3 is CASPAPPQNAGQGPLDSYEQYF. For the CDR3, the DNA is TGCGCCAGCCCTGCCCCCCCCCAGAATGCGGGACAGGGGCCCCTCGACTCCTACGAGCAGTACTTC.

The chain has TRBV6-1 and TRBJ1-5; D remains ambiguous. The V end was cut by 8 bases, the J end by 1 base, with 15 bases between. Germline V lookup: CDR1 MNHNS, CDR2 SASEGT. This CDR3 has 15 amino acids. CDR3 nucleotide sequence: TGTGCCAGCCTAAGAATAGGGAGCAGCAATCAGCCCCAGCATTTT. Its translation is CASLRIGSSNQPQHF.

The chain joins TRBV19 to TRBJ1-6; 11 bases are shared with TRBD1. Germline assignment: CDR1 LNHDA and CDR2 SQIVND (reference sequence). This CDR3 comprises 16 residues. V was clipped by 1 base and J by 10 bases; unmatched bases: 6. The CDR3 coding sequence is TGTGCCAGTAGTATAGTTGGACAGGGGGCGAGGTCACCCCTCCACTTT. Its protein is CASSIVGQGARSPLHF.